Ten or more counts support the clone carrying this T cell receptor beta chain. This sample is drawn from a study of neurological immune-mediated disorders. TCRdb ran MiXCR on the 5' RACE reads and lists one entry per CDR3 protein. The profile shows about 71,000 distinct CDR3 sequences, roughly 15% of them singletons. Time point: longitudinal time-point 1 (baseline). Sequenced input: PBMCs. The source is a female donor with HTLV-1-associated myelopathy (HAM/TSP).

The CDR3 loop is CASRRTNEKLFF. The CDR3 DNA follows: TGTGCCAGCAGGAGGACTAATGAAAAACTGTTTTTT. The chain links TRBV6-1 to TRBJ1-4; no firm D call. The CDR3 totals 12 residues. Trimming left V 6 bases short and J 2 bases short, with 4 bases between. Germline V gene data show CDR1 as MNHNS and CDR2 as SASEGT.